The source of this T cell receptor beta chain is a study of blood T cell repertoires in COVID-19. Across the study: Acute and convalescent COVID-19 specimens originated in the United States, Italy and Spain.

Trimming removed 3 bases from V and 1 base from J; junction bases left unmatched: 12. The CDR3 sequence is 19 residues long. Per the germline V gene, CDR1 is MNHEY and CDR2 is SMNVEV (reference sequence). Libraries were prepared by immunoSEQ multiplex PCR; TCRdb keeps only in-frame clonotypes and omits some of them. The table has 200,000 to 250,000 clones, approximately 84% seen once. The TCR sequence derives from a man aged 40-55 years with acute or convalescent COVID-19. Sample: peripheral blood. This chain joins TRBV27 and TRBJ1-2, with 12 bases aligning to TRBD1. The CDR3 DNA sequence: TGTGCCAGCAGTTTCGCCGGGACAGGGGGCGGGACGTTTAACTATGGCTACACCTTC. Translation gives CASSFAGTGGGTFNYGYTF.